The clone carrying this TCR beta chain was observed a few times. What it binds is not known. TCRdb re-called the reads with MiXCR, one entry per CDR3 protein. The sample has fewer than 550,000 distinct CDR3 sequences, approximately 15% seen once. This sample is drawn from a study of T cell repertoires in cytomegalovirus infection. At the level of the study: CMV infection together with matching HLA type was indicated by public TCR beta signatures.

Study-level points and caveats: HLA-C-restricted CMV-specific TCR beta clonotypes were dominant in the ex vivo response. Cumulative frequency (of public TCR beta family members) identified carriers of CMV plus the relevant HLA.

This clonotype originated in a human donor in good health (CMV status not recorded). Some clones in this sample may be carry-over from other donors' samples. Sequenced sample: CD8+ T cells from PBMCs.

The CDR3 here is CASSHRGSSSYEQYF. In nucleotides, the CDR3 is TGTGCCAGCAGCCACAGGGGCTCCAGCTCCTACGAGCAGTACTTC. V is TRBV27 and J is TRBJ2-7; 7 bases match TRBD1. Germline V gene lookup returns CDR1 MNHEY and CDR2 SMNVEV (reference sequence). V was pared by 6 bases and J by 0 bases, with 8 bases of the junction left unmatched. This CDR3 comprises 15 residues.